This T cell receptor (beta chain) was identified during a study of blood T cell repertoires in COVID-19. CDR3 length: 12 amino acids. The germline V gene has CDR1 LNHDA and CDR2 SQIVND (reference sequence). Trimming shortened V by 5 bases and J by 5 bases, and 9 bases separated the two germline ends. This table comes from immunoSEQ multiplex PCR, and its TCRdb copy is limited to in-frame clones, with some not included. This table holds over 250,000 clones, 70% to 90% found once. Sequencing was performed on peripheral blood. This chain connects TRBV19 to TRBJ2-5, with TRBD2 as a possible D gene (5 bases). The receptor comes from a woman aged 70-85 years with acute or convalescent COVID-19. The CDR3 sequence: CASSGPGETQYF. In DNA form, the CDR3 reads TGTGCCAGTAGTGGCCCGGGGGAGACCCAGTACTTC.